The 14 T cell receptor beta chains reported below all come from one sample, sequenced in a study of shared T cell receptors in the human thymus. TCRdb's table, derived via immunoSEQ multiplex PCR, lists solely in-frame clones and lacks some. Altogether some 700,000 clones are present, over 75% being singletons, with the ten largest covering around 0.0099%. The data were also submitted as part of a second study, on human thymus T cells.

Specimen: thymocytes. The receptors originated from a girl in the first two years of life with a congenital heart defect.

The CDR3 DNA sequence: TGCGCCAGCAGCTTGCCGACAGGGGGAATAATGAACACTGAAGCTTTCTTT. As protein: CASSLPTGGIMNTEAFF. The chain carries TRBV5-1 and TRBJ1-1; 9 bases are shared with TRBD1. J gave up 0 bases and V 1 base, and 7 bases lay outside the gene matches. CDR3 length: 17 residues. Germline V gene sequence: CDR1 SGHRS, CDR2 YFSETQ.

This rearrangement joins TRBV19 to TRBJ1-6; 7 bases agree with TRBD1. Germline CDR1 is LNHDA and CDR2 is SQIVND (reference sequence). Trimming at V came to 5 bases and at J to 7 bases, leaving 5 bases not matched to a gene. The CDR3 covers 14 residues. The CDR3 reads CASSSGTANSPLHF. DNA of the CDR3: TGTGCCAGTAGTTCCGGGACAGCAAATTCACCCCTCCACTTT.

The rearrangement joins TRBV5-6 to TRBJ1-1, with D perhaps TRBD1 (5 bases). Germline CDR1 and CDR2: SGHDT and YYEEEE. This CDR3 spans 12 amino acids. The V end was cut by 4 bases, the J end by 3 bases, with 7 bases between. The CDR3 protein is CASSGGDTEAFF. DNA for the CDR3: TGTGCCAGCAGCGGGGGGGACACTGAAGCTTTCTTT.

The chain has TRBV4-1 and TRBJ1-1, with 12 bases fitting TRBD1. V shed 1 base and J 5 bases; nucleotides not matched to a gene: 11. Germline V gene lookup returns CDR1 MGHRA and CDR2 YSYEKL. CDR3 size: 18 residues. CDR3 nucleotide sequence: TGCGCCAGCAGCCAAGCAGTGGGACAGGGGGCCGGGCGGACTGAAGCTTTCTTT. Translating it yields CASSQAVGQGAGRTEAFF.

The chain joins TRBV6-5 to TRBJ2-3, with 7 bases that match TRBD1. Per germline, CDR1 MNHEY and CDR2 SVGAGI. The trim removed 7 bases at V and 5 bases at J, leaving 15 bases unmatched. The CDR3 is 16 residues long. Here the CDR3 reads CASNYSGRGSGDTQYF. Written as DNA, the CDR3 is TGTGCCAGCAATTATTCCGGCAGGGGGTCGGGAGATACGCAGTATTTT.

This CDR3 reads CASSLRSDTEAFF. In DNA form, the CDR3 reads TGTGCCAGCAGCTTGAGAAGCGACACTGAAGCTTTCTTT. The V call is TRBV7-2, the J call TRBJ1-1, with D unresolved. Between the trimmed V and J ends, which lost 3 bases and 3 bases, there was a span of 8 bases. Germline-derived CDR1 and CDR2 are SGHTA and FQGNSA. There are 13 residues in the CDR3.

The V gene is TRBV11-2, the J gene TRBJ1-1; D remains ambiguous. The CDR3 covers 15 residues. V was shortened by 5 bases and J by 0 bases, with 13 bases between the two germline ends. Germline CDR1 is SGHAT and CDR2 is FQNNGV. CDR3 loop: CASSQHIALNTEAFF. CDR3 bases: TGTGCCAGCAGCCAACACATTGCCCTGAACACTGAAGCTTTCTTT. Supplemented by reference TRBV11-2 and TRBJ1-1, the full variable domain reads EAGVAQSPRYKIIEKRQSVAFWCNPISGHATLYWYQQILGQGPKLLIQFQNNGVVDDSQLPKDRFSAERLKGVDSTLKIQPAKLEDSAVYLCASSQHIALNTEAFFGQGTRLTVV.

The chain combines TRBV28 with TRBJ2-7; a weak D match, TRBD1 (5 bases). The germline gives CDR1 MDHEN, CDR2 SYDVKM. CDR3 length equals 16 residues. The V end was cut by 2 bases, the J end by 3 bases, with 17 bases between. This chain's CDR3 is CASSLQGRRVLYEQYF. CDR3 DNA: TGTGCCAGCAGTTTACAGGGTCGCAGGGTCCTCTACGAGCAGTACTTC.

The chain combines TRBV7-9 with TRBJ2-1; D perhaps matches TRBD2 (6 bases). The ends were cut back, 2 bases at V and 10 bases at J, with 30 bases in the middle. CDR3 length: 19 amino acids. Looked up from germline, CDR1 is SEHNR and CDR2 is FQNEAQ (reference sequence). CDR3 sequence reads: CASSLKRDFAGLRKEEQFF. CDR3 in DNA: TGTGCCAGCAGCTTAAAAAGGGACTTCGCGGGTCTAAGGAAGGAGGAGCAGTTCTTC.

The gene calls are TRBV4-3 and TRBJ2-7; 15 bases fit TRBD2. CDR1 LGHNA and CDR2 YSLEER come from the germline V gene. The CDR3 consists of 16 residues. The trim removed 1 base at V and 6 bases at J, leaving 4 bases unmatched. In DNA, the CDR3 is TGCGCCAGCAGCCAAGCACCGGGACTAGCGGGGGGCGAGCAGTACTTC. Translated: CASSQAPGLAGGEQYF.

The chain links TRBV29-1 to TRBJ1-2, with D possibly matching TRBD1 (6 bases). This CDR3 spans 14 amino acids. CDR1 SQVTM and CDR2 ANQGSEA come from the germline V gene. V was clipped by 4 bases and J by 2 bases, with 14 bases between them. The CDR3 nucleotides are TGCAGCGTTGGTTGGGGGCCCGTGAACTATGGCTACACCTTC. Amino acid sequence: CSVGWGPVNYGYTF.

The chain is built from TRBV2 and TRBJ1-6, with D perhaps matching TRBD1 (5 bases). This CDR3 comprises 16 residues. The V gene lost 5 bases and the J gene lost 6 bases, with 17 bases spanning the gap. Germline V CDR1 and CDR2: SNHLY, FYNNEI. The CDR3 loop reads CASSWQVGEANSPLHF. The CDR3 nucleotides read TGTGCCAGCAGTTGGCAGGTAGGGGAGGCTAATTCACCCCTCCACTTT.

CDR3 sequence: CASSLGWTSGEINEQFF. The CDR3 bases are TGTGCCAGCAGTTTAGGGTGGACTAGCGGGGAGATCAATGAGCAGTTCTTC. The chain carries TRBV27 and TRBJ2-1, with 12 bases identical to TRBD2. After removal of 2 bases from V and 6 bases from J, the junction contained 8 bases not matched to a gene. The CDR3 sequence is 17 residues long. Germline values: CDR1 MNHEY, CDR2 SMNVEV (reference sequence).

This chain connects TRBV6-1 to TRBJ1-5; D might be TRBD1 (6 bases). This CDR3 region has 17 residues. Germline V gene data show CDR1 as MNHNS and CDR2 as SASEGT. The ends were cut back, 0 bases at V and 9 bases at J, with 21 bases in the middle. CDR3 sequence reads: CASSEAGGQELKGPQHF. CDR3 in DNA: TGTGCCAGCAGTGAAGCTGGGGGCCAGGAGTTAAAGGGGCCCCAGCATTTT.